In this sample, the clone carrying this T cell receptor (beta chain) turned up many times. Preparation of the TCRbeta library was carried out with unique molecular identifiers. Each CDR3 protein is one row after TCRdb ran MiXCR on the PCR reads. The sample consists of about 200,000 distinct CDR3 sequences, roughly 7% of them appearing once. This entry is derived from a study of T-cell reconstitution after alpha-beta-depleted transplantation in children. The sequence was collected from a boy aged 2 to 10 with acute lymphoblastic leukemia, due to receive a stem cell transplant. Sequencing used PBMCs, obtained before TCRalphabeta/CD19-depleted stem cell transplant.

CDR3 region: CASSPRAHRLTTQYF. CDR3 bases: TGTGCCAGCTCACCACGGGCCCATCGTCTCACGACCCAGTACTTC. The chain couples TRBV18 to TRBJ2-5; no reliable D call. This CDR3 is 15 amino acids long. With 1 base removed from V and 7 bases from J, the gap between germline ends came to 16 bases. Germline CDR1 is KGHSH and CDR2 is LQKENI.